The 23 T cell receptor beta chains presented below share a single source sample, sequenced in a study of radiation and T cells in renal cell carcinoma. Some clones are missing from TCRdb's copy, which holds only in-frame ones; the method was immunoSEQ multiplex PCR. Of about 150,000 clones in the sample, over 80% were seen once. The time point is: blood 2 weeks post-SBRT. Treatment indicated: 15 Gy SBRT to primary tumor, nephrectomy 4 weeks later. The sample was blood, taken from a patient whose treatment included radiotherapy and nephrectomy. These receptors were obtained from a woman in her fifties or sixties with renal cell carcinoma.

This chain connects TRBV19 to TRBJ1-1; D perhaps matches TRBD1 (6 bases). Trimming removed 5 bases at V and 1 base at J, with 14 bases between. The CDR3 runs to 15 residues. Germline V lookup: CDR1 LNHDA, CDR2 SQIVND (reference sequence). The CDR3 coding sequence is TGTGCCAGTAGTTCGCCCGGGACACCGAACACTGAAGCTTTCTTT. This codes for CASSSPGTPNTEAFF.

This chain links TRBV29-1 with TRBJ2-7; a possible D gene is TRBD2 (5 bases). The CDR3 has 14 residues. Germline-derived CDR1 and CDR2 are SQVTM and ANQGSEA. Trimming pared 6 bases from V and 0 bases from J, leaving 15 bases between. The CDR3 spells CSVLPRTSSYEQYF. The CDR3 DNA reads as TGCAGCGTCCTCCCACGAACTAGCTCCTACGAGCAGTACTTC.

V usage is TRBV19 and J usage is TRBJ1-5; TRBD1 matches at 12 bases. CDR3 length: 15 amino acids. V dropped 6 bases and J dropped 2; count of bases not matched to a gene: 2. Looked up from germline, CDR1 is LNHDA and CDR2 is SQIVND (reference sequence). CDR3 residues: CASRGTGGGNQPQHF. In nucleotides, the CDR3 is TGTGCCAGTAGAGGGACAGGGGGCGGCAATCAGCCCCAGCATTTT.

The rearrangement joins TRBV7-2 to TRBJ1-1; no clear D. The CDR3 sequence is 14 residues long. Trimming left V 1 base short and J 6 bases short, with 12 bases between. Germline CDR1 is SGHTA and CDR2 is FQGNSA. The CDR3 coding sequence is TGTGCCAGCAGCTTAGTTACTCGACCCGCTGAAGCTTTCTTT. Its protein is CASSLVTRPAEAFF.

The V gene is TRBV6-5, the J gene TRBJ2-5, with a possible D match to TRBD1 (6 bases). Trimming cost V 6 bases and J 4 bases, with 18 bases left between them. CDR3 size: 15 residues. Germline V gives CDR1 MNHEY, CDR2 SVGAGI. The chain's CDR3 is CASRAMGQLGETQYF. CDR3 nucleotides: TGTGCCAGCAGAGCGATGGGACAATTGGGAGAGACCCAGTACTTC.

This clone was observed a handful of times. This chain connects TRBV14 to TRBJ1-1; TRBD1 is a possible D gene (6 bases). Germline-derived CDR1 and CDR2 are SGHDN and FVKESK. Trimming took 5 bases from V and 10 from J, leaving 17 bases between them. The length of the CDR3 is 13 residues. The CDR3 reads CASSGQTGIAAFF. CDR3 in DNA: TGTGCCAGCAGCGGCCAGACAGGAATTGCAGCTTTCTTT.

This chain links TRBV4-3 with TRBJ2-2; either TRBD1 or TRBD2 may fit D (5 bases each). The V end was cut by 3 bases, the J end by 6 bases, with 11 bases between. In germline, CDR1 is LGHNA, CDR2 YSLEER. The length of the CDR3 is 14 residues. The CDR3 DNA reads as TGCGCCAGCAGCCAGGGGGTAACTCCCGGGGAGCTGTTTTTT. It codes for CASSQGVTPGELFF.

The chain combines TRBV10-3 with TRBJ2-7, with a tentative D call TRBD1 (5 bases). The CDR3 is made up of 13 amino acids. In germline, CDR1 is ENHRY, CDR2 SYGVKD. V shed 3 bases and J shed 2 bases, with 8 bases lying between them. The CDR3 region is CAISDRQPYEQYF. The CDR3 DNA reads TGTGCCATCAGTGACAGACAGCCCTACGAGCAGTACTTC.

Here the CDR3 DNA reads TGCAGCGCGGCGGCCTGGGACACTGAAGCTTTCTTT. It codes for CSAAAWDTEAFF. The rearrangement links TRBV29-1 to TRBJ1-1; D gene uncertain. CDR3 length: 12 amino acids. V was trimmed by 7 bases and J by 3 bases, leaving 12 bases between them. Germline-derived CDR1 and CDR2 are SQVTM and ANQGSEA. Variable domain in full (rest from reference TRBV29-1 and TRBJ1-1): SAVISQKPSRDICQRGTSLTIQCQVDSQVTMMFWYRQQPGQSLTLIATANQGSEATYESGFVIDKFPISRPNLTFSTLTVSNMSPEDSSIYLCSAAAWDTEAFFGQGTRLTVV.

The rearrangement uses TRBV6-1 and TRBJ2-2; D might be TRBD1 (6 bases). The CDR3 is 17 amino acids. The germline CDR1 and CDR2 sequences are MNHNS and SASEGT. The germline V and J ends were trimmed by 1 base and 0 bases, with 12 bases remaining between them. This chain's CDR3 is CASSEGFAGANTGELFF. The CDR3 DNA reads TGTGCCAGCAGTGAAGGATTCGCAGGGGCGAACACCGGGGAGCTGTTTTTT.

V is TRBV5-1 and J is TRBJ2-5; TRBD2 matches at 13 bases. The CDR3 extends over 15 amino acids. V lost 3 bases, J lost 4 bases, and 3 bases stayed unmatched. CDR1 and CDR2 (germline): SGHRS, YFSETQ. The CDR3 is CASSSRTSGGETQYF. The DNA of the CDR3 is TGCGCCAGCAGCTCCCGGACTAGCGGGGGAGAGACCCAGTACTTC.

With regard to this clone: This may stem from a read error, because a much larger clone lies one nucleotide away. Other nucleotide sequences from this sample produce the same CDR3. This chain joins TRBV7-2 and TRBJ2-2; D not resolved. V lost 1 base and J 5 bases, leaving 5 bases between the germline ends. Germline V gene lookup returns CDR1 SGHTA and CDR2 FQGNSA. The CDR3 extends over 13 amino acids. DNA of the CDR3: TGTGCCAGCAGCTTAGGTGGGACCGGGGAGCTGTTTTTT. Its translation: CASSLGGTGELFF.

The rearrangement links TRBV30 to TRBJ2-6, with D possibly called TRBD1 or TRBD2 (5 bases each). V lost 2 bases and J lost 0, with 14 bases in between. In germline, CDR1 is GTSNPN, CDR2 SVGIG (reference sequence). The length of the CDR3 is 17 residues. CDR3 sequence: CAWSRDRISSGANVLTF. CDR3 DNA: TGTGCCTGGAGTCGGGACCGAATTAGCTCTGGGGCCAACGTCCTGACTTTC.

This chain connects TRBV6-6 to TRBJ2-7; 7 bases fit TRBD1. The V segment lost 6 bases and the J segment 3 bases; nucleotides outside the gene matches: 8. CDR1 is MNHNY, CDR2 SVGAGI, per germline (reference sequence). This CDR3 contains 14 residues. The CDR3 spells CASRRPGGFYEQYF. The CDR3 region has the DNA TGTGCCAGCAGGCGGCCAGGGGGTTTCTACGAGCAGTACTTC.

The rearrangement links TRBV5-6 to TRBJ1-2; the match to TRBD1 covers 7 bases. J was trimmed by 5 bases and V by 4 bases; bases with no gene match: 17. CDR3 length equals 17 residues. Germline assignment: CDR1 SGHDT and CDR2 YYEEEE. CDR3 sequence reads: CASSPRQGQHTLYGYTF. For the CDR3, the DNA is TGTGCCAGCAGCCCAAGACAGGGACAGCACACCCTATATGGCTACACCTTC. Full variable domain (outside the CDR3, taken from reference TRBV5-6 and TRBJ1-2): DAGVTQSPTHLIKTRGQQVTLRCSPKSGHDTVSWYQQALGQGPQFIFQYYEEEERQRGNFPDRFSGHQFPNYSSELNVNALLLGDSALYLCASSPRQGQHTLYGYTFGSGTRLTVV.

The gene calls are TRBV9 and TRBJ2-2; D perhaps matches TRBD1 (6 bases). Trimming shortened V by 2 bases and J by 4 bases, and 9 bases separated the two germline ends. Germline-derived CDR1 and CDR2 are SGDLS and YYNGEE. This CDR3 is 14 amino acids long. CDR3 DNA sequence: TGTGCCAGCAGCGTCCAGGGGTCCACCGGGGAGCTGTTTTTT. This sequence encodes CASSVQGSTGELFF.

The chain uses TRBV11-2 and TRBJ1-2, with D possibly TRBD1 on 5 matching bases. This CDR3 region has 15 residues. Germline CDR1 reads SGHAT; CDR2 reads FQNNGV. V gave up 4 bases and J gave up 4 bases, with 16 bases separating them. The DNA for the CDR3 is TGTGCCAGCAGCTCGACAGAACTAAAAGGCTATGGCTACACCTTC. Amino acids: CASSSTELKGYGYTF. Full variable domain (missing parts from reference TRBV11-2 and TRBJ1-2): EAGVAQSPRYKIIEKRQSVAFWCNPISGHATLYWYQQILGQGPKLLIQFQNNGVVDDSQLPKDRFSAERLKGVDSTLKIQPAKLEDSAVYLCASSSTELKGYGYTFGSGTRLTVV.

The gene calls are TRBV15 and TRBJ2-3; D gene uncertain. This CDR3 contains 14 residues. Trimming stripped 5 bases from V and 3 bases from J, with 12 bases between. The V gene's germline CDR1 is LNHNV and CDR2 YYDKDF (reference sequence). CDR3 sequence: CATSPEGLTDTQYF. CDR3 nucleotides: TGTGCCACCAGCCCCGAAGGGCTGACAGATACGCAGTATTTT.

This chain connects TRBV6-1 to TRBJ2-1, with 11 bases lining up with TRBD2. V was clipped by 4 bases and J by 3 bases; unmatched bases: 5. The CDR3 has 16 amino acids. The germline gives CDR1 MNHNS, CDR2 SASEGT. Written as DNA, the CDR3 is TGTGCCAGCAGTGGGCGACTAGCGGGGCACTACAATGAGCAGTTCTTC. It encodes CASSGRLAGHYNEQFF.

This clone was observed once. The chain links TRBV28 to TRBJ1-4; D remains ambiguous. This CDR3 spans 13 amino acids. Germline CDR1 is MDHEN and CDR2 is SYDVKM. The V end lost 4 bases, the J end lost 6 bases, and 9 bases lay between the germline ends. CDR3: CASSSPGHEKLFF. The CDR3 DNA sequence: TGTGCCAGCAGTTCCCCAGGTCATGAAAAACTGTTTTTT.

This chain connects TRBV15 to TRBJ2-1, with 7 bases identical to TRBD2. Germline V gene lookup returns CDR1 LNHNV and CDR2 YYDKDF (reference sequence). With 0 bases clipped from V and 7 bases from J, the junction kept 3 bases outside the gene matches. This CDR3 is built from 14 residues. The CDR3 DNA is TGTGCCACCAGCAGAGAGGGGGGAGGGAATGAGCAGTTCTTC. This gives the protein CATSREGGGNEQFF.

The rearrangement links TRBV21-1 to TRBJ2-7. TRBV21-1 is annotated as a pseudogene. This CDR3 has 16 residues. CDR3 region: CASSKRPVSGRNEQYF. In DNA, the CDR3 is TGTGCCAGCAGCAAAAGGCCTGTGAGTGGACGGAACGAGCAGTACTTC.

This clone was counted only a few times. Here the CDR3 DNA reads TGCGCCAGCAGCTCGGAAACCCGCCGGGCCGTCTACGAGCAGTACTTC. It encodes CASSSETRRAVYEQYF. The V and J genes are TRBV4-1 and TRBJ2-7, with D hard to call. Germline assignment: CDR1 MGHRA and CDR2 YSYEKL. The V end lost 5 bases, the J end lost 3 bases, and 20 bases lay between the germline ends. The CDR3 is 16 amino acids.